The rows below give T cell receptor beta chains drawn from one sample of a study of neoadjuvant anti-PD-1 for oral cavity cancer. Some clones are missing from TCRdb's copy, which holds only in-frame ones; the method was immunoSEQ multiplex PCR. Of over 65,000 clones listed, about 86% are singletons. Source: PBMCs, taken after nivolumab (anti-PD-1) treatment. These receptors were obtained from a person aged 35-79 years with oral cavity squamous cell carcinoma. Both conserved end residues are part of each CDR3. A D gene is named only where the DNA matches it firmly. Size values are once, few and many counts, or a class for expanded clones, and some rows have none.

j_call clone_size v_call d_call cdr3_nt cdr3_aa
TRBJ1-4 NA TRBV9 NA TGTGCCAGCAGCTCCGGACGTGGGGGAGGGCTCCAAACTAATGAAAAACTGTTTTTT CASSSGRGGGLQTNEKLFF
TRBJ1-4 NA TRBV5-1 NA TGCGCCAGCAGCTTGTCGGCCATAACTAATGAAAAACTGTTTTTT CASSLSAITNEKLFF
TRBJ1-2 NA TRBV5-1 NA TGCGCCAGCAGCTTGCGGGGGGCAAACTATGGCTACACCTTC CASSLRGANYGYTF
TRBJ2-5 NA TRBV7-2 NA TGTGCCAGCAGCTTAGCATTCGGGTCAGCCCAAGAGACCCAGTACTTC CASSLAFGSAQETQYF
TRBJ1-5 NA TRBV28 TRBD1 TGTGCCAGCAGTCCTCAGGGGGTAGGGGACAATCAGCCCCAGCATTTT CASSPQGVGDNQPQHF
TRBJ2-4 NA TRBV15 NA TGTGCCACCAGCAGTAGGAGGGGAAACATTCAGTACTTC CATSSRRGNIQYF
TRBJ2-6 NA TRBV6-1 TRBD1 TGTGCCAGCAGTGCCCCGGGGGGGACAGGGGGCATTGGGGCCAACGTCCTGACTTTC CASSAPGGTGGIGANVLTF
TRBJ1-2 once TRBV6-1 NA TGTGCCAGCAGTGAAGCGTTAACCCTACGATCCGATGGCTACACCTTC CASSEALTLRSDGYTF
TRBJ1-1 NA TRBV18 NA TGTGCCAGCTCACCTAGGGAGACTGAAGCTGCTTTCTTT CASSPRETEAAFF
TRBJ2-7 NA TRBV2 NA TGTGCCAGCAGTCGAGATGAGATCTACGAGCAGTACTTC CASSRDEIYEQYF
TRBJ1-1 NA TRBV19 TRBD1 TGTGCCAGTAGTAAAATTCCGGGACAGAAGAACACTGAAGCTTTCTTT CASSKIPGQKNTEAFF
TRBJ2-7 NA TRBV2 TRBD1 TGTGCCAGCAGGAGGACAGGGGCTTTACCTGACAGCGGGACTCAGCGGACCTACGAGCAGTACTTC CASRRTGALPDSGTQRTYEQYF
TRBJ2-1 few TRBV5-1 TRBD1 TGCGCCAGCAGCAGGGCGTCAGGGACAGGGCGAATGATTGAGCAGTTCTTC CASSRASGTGRMIEQFF
TRBJ1-2 NA TRBV28 NA TGTGCCAGCAGTTTATCTTGGGGTCAGGGCTATGGCTACACCTTC CASSLSWGQGYGYTF
TRBJ1-2 NA TRBV30 NA TGTGCCTGGATATCACGCGGCAGGAGATATGGCTACACCTTC CAWISRGRRYGYTF
TRBJ2-1 NA TRBV5-6 NA TGTGCCAGCAGCTGGGGTATCGGGGAATACTACAATGAGCAGTTCTTC CASSWGIGEYYNEQFF
TRBJ1-5 NA TRBV4-1 TRBD1 TGCGCCAGCAGCCCACGGACAGGGGGGTATCAGCCCCAGCATTTT CASSPRTGGYQPQHF